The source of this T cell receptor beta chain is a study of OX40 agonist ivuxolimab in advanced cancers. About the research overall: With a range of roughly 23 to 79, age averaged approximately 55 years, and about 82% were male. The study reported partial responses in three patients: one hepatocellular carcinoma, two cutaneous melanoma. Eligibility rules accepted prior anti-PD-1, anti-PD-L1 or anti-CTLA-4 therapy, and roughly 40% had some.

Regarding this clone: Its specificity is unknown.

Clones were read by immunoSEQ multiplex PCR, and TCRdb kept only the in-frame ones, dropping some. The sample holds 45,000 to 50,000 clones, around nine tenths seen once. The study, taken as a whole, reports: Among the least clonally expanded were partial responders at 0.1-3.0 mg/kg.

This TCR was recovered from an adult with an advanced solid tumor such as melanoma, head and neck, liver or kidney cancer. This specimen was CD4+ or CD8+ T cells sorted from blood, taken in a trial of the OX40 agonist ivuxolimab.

The CDR3 spells CASSLERTGELFF. The CDR3 nucleotides are TGCGCCAGCAGCTTGGAGCGCACCGGGGAGCTGTTTTTT. The gene calls are TRBV5-1 and TRBJ2-2, with unresolved D. The germline gives CDR1 SGHRS, CDR2 YFSETQ. The CDR3 is 13 amino acids. The V and J ends lost 0 bases and 4 bases respectively, with 4 bases between them.